The 10 T cell receptor beta chains in this list originate from one sample, sequenced in a study of CD8+CD57+ T cells in acquired aplastic anemia. Genomic DNA acted as the template from which TCR beta VDJ combination and CDR3 sequence profiling were carried out. TCRdb reprocessed the reads via MiXCR and lists one record per CDR3 protein. Seen here are just over 450,000 distinct CDR3 sequences, around 32% observed once, and the top ten hold around 0.82%. It was patients with CD8+CD57+ cell expansion by flow cytometry who were chosen for sequencing. Sequences were obtained from sorted CD4+, CD8+, or CD8+CD57+ T cells (not recorded which) from PBMCs. These receptors came from a human donor with aplastic anemia.

About this clonotype: This CDR3 is missing its conserved last phenylalanine or tryptophan, likely due to a read error. The DNA is left out, because the CDR3 cannot be placed on it with certainty; the CDR3 is given as TCRdb lists it. The chain has TRBV4-2 and TRBJ1-2. Germline values: CDR1 LGHNA, CDR2 YNFKEQ. Both ends counted, the CDR3 spans 12 residues. This chain's CDR3 is CASSQDHREAPV.

This clonotype was observed many times. The rearrangement uses TRBV30 and TRBJ1-2; D gene unclear. The V end lost 0 bases, the J end lost 8 bases, and 13 bases lay between the germline ends. Germline V lookup: CDR1 GTSNPN, CDR2 SVGIG (reference sequence). The CDR3 totals 13 residues. The CDR3 protein is CAWSVGRSIGYTF. The CDR3 nucleotides read TGTGCCTGGAGTGTAGGTCGGTCAATCGGCTACACCTTC.

This clonotype was observed a single time. The chain has TRBV19 and TRBJ1-2, with D perhaps TRBD1 (6 bases). CDR1 is LNHDA, CDR2 SQIVND, per germline (reference sequence). V was clipped by 10 bases and J by 1 base, with 7 bases between them. There are 11 residues in the CDR3. CDR3 sequence (DNA): TGTGCCACGGACAGTAACTATGGCTACACCTTC. Its translation: CATDSNYGYTF.

The rearrangement joins TRBV5-1 to TRBJ1-4; 11 bases agree with TRBD1. This CDR3 is built from 18 residues. The junction had 8 bases not matched to a gene; V was cut back by 3 bases and J by 1 base. CDR1 SGHRS and CDR2 YFSETQ come from the germline V gene. The CDR3 DNA follows: TGCGCCAGCAGCTCCTGGACAGGGGGCGTCAGAACTAATGAAAAACTGTTTTTT. Translated, it gives CASSSWTGGVRTNEKLFF. The entire variable domain, with the rest obtained from reference TRBV5-1 and TRBJ1-4, is as follows: KAGVTQTPRYLIKTRGQQVTLSCSPISGHRSVSWYQQTPGQGLQFLFEYFSETQRNKGNFPGRFSGRQFSNSRSEMNVSTLELGDSALYLCASSSWTGGVRTNEKLFFGSGTQLSVL.

This clonotype was observed at least ten times. The rearrangement links TRBV7-2 to TRBJ1-5, with D perhaps TRBD1 (6 bases). Germline V gene data show CDR1 as SGHTA and CDR2 as FQGNSA. The CDR3 covers 13 residues. V was cut by 2 bases and J by 6 bases, with 8 bases left in between. The CDR3, as DNA: TGTGCCAGCAGCTTAATAGGGGGTCAGCCCCAGCATTTT. Its translation: CASSLIGGQPQHF. Drawing the rest from reference TRBV7-2 and TRBJ1-5, the complete variable domain is GAGVSQSPSNKVTEKGKDVELRCDPISGHTALYWYRQSLGQGLEFLIYFQGNSAPDKSGLPSDRFSAERTGGSVSTLTIQRTQQEDSAVYLCASSLIGGQPQHFGDGTRLSIL.

The rearrangement links TRBV30 to TRBJ1-1, with D unresolved. Germline CDR1 GTSNPN, CDR2 SVGIG (reference sequence). The V gene lost 7 bases and the J gene lost 2 bases, with 5 bases spanning the gap. CDR3 length: 10 residues. The CDR3: CASDNTEAFF. The CDR3 DNA sequence: TGTGCCTCGGACAACACTGAAGCTTTCTTT. Filled out from reference TRBV30 and TRBJ1-1, the complete variable domain reads SQTIHQWPATLVQPVGSPLSLECTVEGTSNPNLYWYRQAAGRGLQLLFYSVGIGQISSEVPQNLSASRPQDRQFILSSKKLLLSDSGFYLCASDNTEAFFGQGTRLTVV.

This clonotype was recorded many times. The genes are TRBV19 and TRBJ2-3; 10 bases are a match to TRBD2. This CDR3 comprises 15 residues. CDR1 and CDR2 (germline): LNHDA, SQIVND (reference sequence). Unmatched junction bases numbered 7, after V lost 6 bases and J lost 4 bases. In DNA form, the CDR3 reads TGTGCCAGTAGGTGGCTAGCGGGAGATGCAGATACGCAGTATTTT. Protein: CASRWLAGDADTQYF.

This clonotype has only one observation. Just one base apart from a much larger clone, this may be a read error. V usage is TRBV20-1 and J usage is TRBJ1-6; 9 bases agree with TRBD1. Germline CDR1 and CDR2: DFQATT and SNEGSKA (reference sequence). The CDR3 totals 14 residues. CDR3 in amino acids: CSALGRTGDSPLYF. DNA of the CDR3: TGCAGTGCACTAGGCCGGACAGGGGATTCACCCCTCTACTTT.

The table lists this clonotype with many counts. The chain is built from TRBV9 and TRBJ2-2; 7 bases are a match to TRBD2. There are 14 residues in the CDR3. Germline V CDR1 and CDR2: SGDLS, YYNGEE. Unmatched junction bases numbered 0, after V lost 0 bases and J lost 4 bases. CDR3 in DNA: TGTGCCAGCAGCGTAGCGGGGGGCACCGGGGAGCTGTTTTTT. It codes for CASSVAGGTGELFF.

This clonotype has a count of ten or more. The chain couples TRBV15 to TRBJ1-3; no definite D call. The germline V gene encodes CDR1 LNHNV and CDR2 YYDKDF (reference sequence). Trimming shortened V by 1 base and J by 5 bases, and 15 bases separated the two germline ends. The CDR3 loop spans 16 amino acids. CDR3 loop: CATSRGSGADRNTIYF. The CDR3 DNA is TGTGCCACCAGCAGAGGGTCGGGAGCCGACAGAAACACCATATATTTT. The whole variable domain, filled in from reference TRBV15 and TRBJ1-3, reads DAMVIQNPRYQVTQFGKPVTLSCSQTLNHNVMYWYQQKSSQAPKLLFHYYDKDFNNEADTPDNFQSRRPNTSFCFLDIRSPGLGDTAMYLCATSRGSGADRNTIYFGEGSWLTVV.